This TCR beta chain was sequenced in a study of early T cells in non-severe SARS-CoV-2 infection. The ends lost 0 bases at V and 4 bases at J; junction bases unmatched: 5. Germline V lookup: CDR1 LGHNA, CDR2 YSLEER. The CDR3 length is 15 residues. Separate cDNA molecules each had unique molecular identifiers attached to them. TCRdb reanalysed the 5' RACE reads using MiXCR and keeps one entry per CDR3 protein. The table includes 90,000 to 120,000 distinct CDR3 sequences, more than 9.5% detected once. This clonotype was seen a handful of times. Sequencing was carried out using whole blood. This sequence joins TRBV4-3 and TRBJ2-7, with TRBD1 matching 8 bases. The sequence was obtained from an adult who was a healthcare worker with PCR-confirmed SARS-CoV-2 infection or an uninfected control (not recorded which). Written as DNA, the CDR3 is TGCGCCAGCAGCCAAGACAGGGGGCGTACGTACGAGCAGTACTTC. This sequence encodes CASSQDRGRTYEQYF.